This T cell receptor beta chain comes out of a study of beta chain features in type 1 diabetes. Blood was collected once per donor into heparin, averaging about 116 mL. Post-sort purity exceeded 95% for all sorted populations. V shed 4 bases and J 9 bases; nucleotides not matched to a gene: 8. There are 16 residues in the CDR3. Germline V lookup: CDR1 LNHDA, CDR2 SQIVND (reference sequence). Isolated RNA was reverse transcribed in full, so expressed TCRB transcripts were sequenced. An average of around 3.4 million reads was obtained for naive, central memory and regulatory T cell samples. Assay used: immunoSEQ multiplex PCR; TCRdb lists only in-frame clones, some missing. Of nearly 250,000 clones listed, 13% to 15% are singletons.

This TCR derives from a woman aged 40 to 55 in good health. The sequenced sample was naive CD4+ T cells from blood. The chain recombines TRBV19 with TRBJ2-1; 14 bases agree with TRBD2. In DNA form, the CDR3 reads TGTGCCAGTAGTAATGCCAGACTAGCGGGGGGGCCTGAGCAGTTCTTC. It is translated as CASSNARLAGGPEQFF.